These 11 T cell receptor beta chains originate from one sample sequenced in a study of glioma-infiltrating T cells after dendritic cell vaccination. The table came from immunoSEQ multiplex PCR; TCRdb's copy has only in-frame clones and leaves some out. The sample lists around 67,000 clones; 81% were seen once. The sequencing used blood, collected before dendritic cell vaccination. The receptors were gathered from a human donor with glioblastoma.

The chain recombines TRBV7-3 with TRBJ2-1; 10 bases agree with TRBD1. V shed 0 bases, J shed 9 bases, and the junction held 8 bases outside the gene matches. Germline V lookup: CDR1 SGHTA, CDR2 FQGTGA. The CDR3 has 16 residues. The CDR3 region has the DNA TGTGCCAGCAGCTTAACCGGGACAGGGGTTGATCGTGAGCAGTTCTTC. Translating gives CASSLTGTGVDREQFF.

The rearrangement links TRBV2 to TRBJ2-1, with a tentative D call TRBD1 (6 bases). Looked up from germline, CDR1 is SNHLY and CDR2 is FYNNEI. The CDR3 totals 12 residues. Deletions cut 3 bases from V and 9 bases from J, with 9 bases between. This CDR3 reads CASSEWDIEQFF. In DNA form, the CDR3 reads TGTGCCAGCAGTGAGTGGGACATTGAGCAGTTCTTC.

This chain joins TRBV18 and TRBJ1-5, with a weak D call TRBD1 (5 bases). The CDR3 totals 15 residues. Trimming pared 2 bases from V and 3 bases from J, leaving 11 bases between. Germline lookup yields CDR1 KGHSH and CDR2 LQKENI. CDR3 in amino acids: CASSPWQGNNQPQHF. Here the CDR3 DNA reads TGTGCCAGCTCACCATGGCAGGGCAACAATCAGCCCCAGCATTTT.

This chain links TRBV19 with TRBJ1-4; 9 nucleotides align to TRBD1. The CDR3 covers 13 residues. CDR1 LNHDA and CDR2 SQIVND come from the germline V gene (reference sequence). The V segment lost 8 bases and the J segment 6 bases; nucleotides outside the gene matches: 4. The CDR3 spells CASAGTGYEKLFF. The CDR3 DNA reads TGTGCCAGTGCCGGGACAGGGTATGAAAAACTGTTTTTT.

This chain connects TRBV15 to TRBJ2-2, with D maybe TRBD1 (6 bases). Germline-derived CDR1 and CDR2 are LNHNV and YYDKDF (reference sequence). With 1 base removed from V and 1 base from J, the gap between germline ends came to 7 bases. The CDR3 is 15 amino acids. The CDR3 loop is CATSRVGQNTGELFF. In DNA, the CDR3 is TGTGCCACCAGCAGAGTGGGACAGAACACCGGGGAGCTGTTTTTT.

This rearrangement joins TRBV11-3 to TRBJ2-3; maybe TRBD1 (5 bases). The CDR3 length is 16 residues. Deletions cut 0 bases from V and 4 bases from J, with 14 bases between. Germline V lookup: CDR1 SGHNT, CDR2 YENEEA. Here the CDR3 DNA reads TGTGCCAGCAGCTTAGATGGTAGGGGTGCGGCAGATACGCAGTATTTT. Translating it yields CASSLDGRGAADTQYF.

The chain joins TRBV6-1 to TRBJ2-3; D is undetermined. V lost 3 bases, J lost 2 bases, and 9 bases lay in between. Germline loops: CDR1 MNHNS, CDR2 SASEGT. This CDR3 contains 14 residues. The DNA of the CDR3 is TGTGCCAGCAGTGACATCCAGATCACAGATACGCAGTATTTT. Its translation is CASSDIQITDTQYF.

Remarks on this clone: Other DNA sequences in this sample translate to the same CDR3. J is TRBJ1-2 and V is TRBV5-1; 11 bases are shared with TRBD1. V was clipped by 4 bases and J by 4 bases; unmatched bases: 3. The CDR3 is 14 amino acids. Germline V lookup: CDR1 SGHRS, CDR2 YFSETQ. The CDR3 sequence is CASSPGQGGYGYTF. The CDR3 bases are TGCGCCAGCAGCCCGGGACAGGGGGGCTATGGCTACACCTTC.

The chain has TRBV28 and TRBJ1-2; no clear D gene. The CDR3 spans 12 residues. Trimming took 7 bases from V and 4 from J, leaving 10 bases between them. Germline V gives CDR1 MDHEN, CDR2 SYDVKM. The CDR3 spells CASNYRGYGYTF. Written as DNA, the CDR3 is TGTGCCAGCAATTATCGGGGCTATGGCTACACCTTC.

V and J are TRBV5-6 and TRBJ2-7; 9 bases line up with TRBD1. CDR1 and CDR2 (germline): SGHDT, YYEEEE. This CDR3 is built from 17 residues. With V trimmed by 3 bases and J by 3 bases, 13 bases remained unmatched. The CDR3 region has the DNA TGTGCCAGCAGCTCGCTGAGCCAGGGACAGGGTAACTACGAGCAGTACTTC. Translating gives CASSSLSQGQGNYEQYF.

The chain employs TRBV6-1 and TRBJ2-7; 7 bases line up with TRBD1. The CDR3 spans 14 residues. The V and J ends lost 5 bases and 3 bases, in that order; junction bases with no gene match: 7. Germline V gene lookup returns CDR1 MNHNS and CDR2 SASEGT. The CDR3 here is CASSIRDSFYEQYF. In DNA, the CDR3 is TGTGCCAGCAGTATACGGGACAGCTTCTACGAGCAGTACTTC.